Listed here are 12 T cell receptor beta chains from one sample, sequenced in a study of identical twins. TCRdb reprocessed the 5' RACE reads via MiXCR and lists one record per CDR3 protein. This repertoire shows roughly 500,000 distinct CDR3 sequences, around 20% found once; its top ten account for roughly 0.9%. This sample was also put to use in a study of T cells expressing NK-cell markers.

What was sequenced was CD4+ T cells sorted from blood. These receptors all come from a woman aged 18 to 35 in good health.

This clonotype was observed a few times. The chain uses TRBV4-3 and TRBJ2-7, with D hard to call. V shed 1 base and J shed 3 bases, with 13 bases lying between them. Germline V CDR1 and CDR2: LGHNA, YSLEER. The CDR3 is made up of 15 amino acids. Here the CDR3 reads CASSQVWPGRYEQYF. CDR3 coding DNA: TGCGCCAGCAGCCAAGTCTGGCCAGGACGCTACGAGCAGTACTTC.

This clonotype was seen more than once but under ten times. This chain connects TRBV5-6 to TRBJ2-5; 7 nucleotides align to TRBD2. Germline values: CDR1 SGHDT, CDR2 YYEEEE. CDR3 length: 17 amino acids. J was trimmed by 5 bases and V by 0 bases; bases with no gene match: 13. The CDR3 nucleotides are TGTGCCAGCAGCTTGGAGTTAAGCGGGAAATTGGTCGAGACCCAGTACTTC. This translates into CASSLELSGKLVETQYF. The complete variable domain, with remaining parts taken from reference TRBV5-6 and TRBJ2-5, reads DAGVTQSPTHLIKTRGQQVTLRCSPKSGHDTVSWYQQALGQGPQFIFQYYEEEERQRGNFPDRFSGHQFPNYSSELNVNALLLGDSALYLCASSLELSGKLVETQYFGPGTRLLVL.

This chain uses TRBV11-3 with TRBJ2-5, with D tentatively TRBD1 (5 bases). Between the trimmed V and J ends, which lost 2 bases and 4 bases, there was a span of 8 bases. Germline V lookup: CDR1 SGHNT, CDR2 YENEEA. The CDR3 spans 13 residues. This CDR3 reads CASSLQGRETQYF. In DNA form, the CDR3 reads TGTGCCAGCAGCTTACAGGGTAGAGAGACCCAGTACTTC. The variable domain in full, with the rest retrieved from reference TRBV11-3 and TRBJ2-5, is EAGVVQSPRYKIIEKKQPVAFWCNPISGHNTLYWYLQNLGQGPELLIRYENEEAVDDSQLPKDRFSAERLKGVDSTLKIQPAELGDSAVYLCASSLQGRETQYFGPGTRLLVL.

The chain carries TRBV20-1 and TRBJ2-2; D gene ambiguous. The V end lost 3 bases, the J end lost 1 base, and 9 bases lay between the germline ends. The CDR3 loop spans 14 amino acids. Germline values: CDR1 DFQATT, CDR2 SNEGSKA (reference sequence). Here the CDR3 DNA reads TGCAGTGCTAGGGGCGCTCTGAACACCGGGGAGCTGTTTTTT. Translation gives CSARGALNTGELFF.

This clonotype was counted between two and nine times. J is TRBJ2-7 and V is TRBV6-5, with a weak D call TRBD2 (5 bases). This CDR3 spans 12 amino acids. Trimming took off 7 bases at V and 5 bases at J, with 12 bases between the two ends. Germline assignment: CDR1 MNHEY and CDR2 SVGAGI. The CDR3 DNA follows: TGTGCCAGCATGAGGGATTCAAACGAGCAGTACTTC. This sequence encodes CASMRDSNEQYF.

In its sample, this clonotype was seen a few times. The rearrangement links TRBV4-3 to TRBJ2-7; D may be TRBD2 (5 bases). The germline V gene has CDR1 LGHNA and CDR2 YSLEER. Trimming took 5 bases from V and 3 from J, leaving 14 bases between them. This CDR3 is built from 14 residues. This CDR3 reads CASSAQTRGYEQYF. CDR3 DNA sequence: TGCGCCAGCAGCGCCCAAACTAGAGGCTACGAGCAGTACTTC.

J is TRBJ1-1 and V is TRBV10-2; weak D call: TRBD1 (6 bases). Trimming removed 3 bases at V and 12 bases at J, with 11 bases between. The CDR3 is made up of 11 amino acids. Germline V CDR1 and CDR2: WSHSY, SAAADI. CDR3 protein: CASSDNRVPFF. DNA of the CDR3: TGCGCCAGCAGTGATAACAGGGTACCTTTCTTT.

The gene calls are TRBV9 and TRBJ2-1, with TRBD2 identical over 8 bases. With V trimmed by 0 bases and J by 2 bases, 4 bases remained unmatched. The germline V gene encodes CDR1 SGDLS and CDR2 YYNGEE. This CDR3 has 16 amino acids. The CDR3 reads CASSVVLSGAYNEQFF. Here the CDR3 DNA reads TGTGCCAGCAGCGTAGTTCTTAGCGGGGCCTACAATGAGCAGTTCTTC.

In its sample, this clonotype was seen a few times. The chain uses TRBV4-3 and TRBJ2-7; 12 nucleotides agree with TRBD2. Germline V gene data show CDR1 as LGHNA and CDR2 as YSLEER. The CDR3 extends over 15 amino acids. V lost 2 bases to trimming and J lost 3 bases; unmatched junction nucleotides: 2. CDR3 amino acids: CASSQILAGGYEQYF. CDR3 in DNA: TGCGCCAGCAGCCAAATACTAGCGGGAGGCTACGAGCAGTACTTC.

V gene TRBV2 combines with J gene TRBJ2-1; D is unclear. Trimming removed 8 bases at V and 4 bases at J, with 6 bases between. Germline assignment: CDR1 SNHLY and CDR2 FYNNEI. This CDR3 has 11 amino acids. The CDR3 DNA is TGTGCCAGCGGAAAGTACAATGAGCAGTTCTTC. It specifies CASGKYNEQFF.

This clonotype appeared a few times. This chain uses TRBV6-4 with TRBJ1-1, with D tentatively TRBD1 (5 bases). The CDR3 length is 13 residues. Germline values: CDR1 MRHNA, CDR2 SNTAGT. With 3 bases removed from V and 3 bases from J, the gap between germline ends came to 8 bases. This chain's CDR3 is CASSERGDTEAFF. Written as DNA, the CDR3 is TGTGCCAGCAGTGAGAGAGGGGACACTGAAGCTTTCTTT.

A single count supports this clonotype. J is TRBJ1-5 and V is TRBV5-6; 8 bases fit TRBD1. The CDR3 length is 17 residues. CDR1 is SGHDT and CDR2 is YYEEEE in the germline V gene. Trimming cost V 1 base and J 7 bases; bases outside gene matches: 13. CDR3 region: CASSLWAGGGHGQPQHF. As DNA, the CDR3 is TGTGCCAGCAGCTTGTGGGCAGGGGGCGGTCATGGGCAGCCCCAGCATTTT.